The clone carrying this TCR beta chain was counted at least ten times. Its specificity is unknown. This entry is derived from a study of early T cells in non-severe SARS-CoV-2 infection. General study results and limits: Matching against VDJdb likely underestimated virus-specific expansions, favoring anti-spike CD8.

CDR3 length: 15 amino acids. Trimming shortened V by 2 bases and J by 4 bases, and 12 bases separated the two germline ends. Germline CDR1 reads MNHEY; CDR2 reads SMNVEV (reference sequence). Unique molecular identifiers were affixed to single, distinct cDNA molecules. TCRdb recomputed calls from the 5' RACE reads with MiXCR, one row per CDR3 protein. The sample contains about 40,000 distinct CDR3 sequences, 4.7% of which appear only once. The receptor comes from an adult who was a healthcare worker with PCR-confirmed SARS-CoV-2 infection or an uninfected control (not recorded which). This chain connects TRBV27 to TRBJ2-1; D possibly corresponds to TRBD2 (5 bases). The sequenced sample consisted of whole blood. CDR3 protein: CASSLTRGSYNEQFF. The CDR3 DNA reads as TGTGCCAGCAGTTTAACGCGAGGGAGTTACAATGAGCAGTTCTTC.